The 19 T cell receptor beta chains presented below share a single source sample, sequenced in a study of Graves' ophthalmopathy and Graves' hyperthyroidism. Amplification targeted the TCR beta CDR3 regions, with RNA transcripts as the source material. An opening RT-PCR round employed HTBI primers and preceded a second-round multiplex PCR. TCRdb recomputed calls from the multiplex PCR reads with MiXCR, one row per CDR3 protein. Here the sample spans roughly 410,000 distinct CDR3 sequences, 15% to 17% being singletons. Sequenced input: peripheral blood. The receptors derive from a woman younger than 35 with stable Graves' hyperthyroidism.

This clonotype was counted a few times. This chain links TRBV12-3 or TRBV12-4 with TRBJ2-6; D is possibly TRBD1 (6 bases). The CDR3 loop spans 18 amino acids. V was pared by 2 bases and J by 0 bases, with 14 bases between. CDR3 region: CASSLWYRDRSGANVLTF. The DNA of the CDR3 is TGTGCCAGCAGTTTATGGTACAGGGACCGCTCTGGGGCCAACGTCCTGACTTTC.

The chain joins TRBV10-3 to TRBJ2-5, with TRBD2 matching over 7 bases. The CDR3 has 15 amino acids. J gave up 1 base and V 7 bases, and 9 bases lay outside the gene matches. Germline V gene sequence: CDR1 ENHRY, CDR2 SYGVKD. CDR3 nucleotides: TGTGCCATCACCCCAACTAGCGCACCCCAAGAGACCCAGTACTTC. This encodes CAITPTSAPQETQYF.

The sample holds many counts of this clonotype. The V gene is TRBV5-1, the J gene TRBJ2-2; TRBD1 agrees at 8 bases. V lost 7 bases, J lost 1 base, and 12 bases stayed unmatched. Germline V lookup: CDR1 SGHRS, CDR2 YFSETQ. The CDR3 is 17 amino acids. CDR3 region: CASGYFTGTGNTGELFF. The CDR3 region has the DNA TGCGCCAGCGGATACTTTACAGGGACAGGGAACACCGGGGAGCTGTTTTTT.

This clonotype was recorded many times. The chain carries TRBV12-3 or TRBV12-4 and TRBJ1-5, with 9 positions matching TRBD1. The CDR3 totals 15 residues. The trim removed 6 bases at V and 3 bases at J, leaving 6 bases unmatched. CDR3 loop: CASSPGTGYNQPQHF. The CDR3 DNA reads TGTGCCAGCAGCCCCGGGACAGGGTACAATCAGCCCCAGCATTTT.

J is TRBJ2-7 and V is TRBV4-1; the D gene could be TRBD1 or TRBD2 (5 bases each). Per the germline V gene, CDR1 is MGHRA and CDR2 is YSYEKL. This CDR3 has 14 amino acids. Trimming took 3 bases from V and 6 from J, leaving 15 bases between them. Written as DNA, the CDR3 is TGCGCCAGCAGCCAGTTGGGGGATAAGGGCGAGCAGTACTTC. This sequence encodes CASSQLGDKGEQYF.

V gene TRBV20-1 combines with J gene TRBJ2-2; 7 bases match TRBD2. This CDR3 comprises 13 residues. V lost 5 bases, J lost 4 bases, and 4 bases stayed unmatched. Germline V gene sequence: CDR1 DFQATT, CDR2 SNEGSKA (reference sequence). CDR3 sequence reads: CSASGRATGELFF. In nucleotides, the CDR3 is TGCAGTGCTTCGGGGAGGGCCACCGGGGAGCTGTTTTTT.

This clonotype was seen many times. The chain is built from TRBV20-1 and TRBJ2-7; D gene ambiguous. The germline V gene has CDR1 DFQATT and CDR2 SNEGSKA (reference sequence). The CDR3 is 14 amino acids. V was shortened by 6 bases and J by 2 bases, with 17 bases between the two germline ends. CDR3 DNA sequence: TGCAGTGCCCTCGGTTCGAACCCGACCTACGAGCAGTACTTC. Translating gives CSALGSNPTYEQYF.

The chain combines TRBV6-5 with TRBJ2-5; D ambiguous. There are 13 residues in the CDR3. V was shortened by 0 bases and J by 5 bases, with 7 bases between the two germline ends. Germline-derived CDR1 and CDR2 are MNHEY and SVGAGI. The CDR3 nucleotides are TGTGCCAGCAGTTACTCTCGCTTTGAGACCCAGTACTTC. This translates into CASSYSRFETQYF.

This sequence joins TRBV20-1 and TRBJ2-2; 14 nucleotides line up with TRBD2. Germline V gene lookup returns CDR1 DFQATT and CDR2 SNEGSKA (reference sequence). After removal of 6 bases from V and 0 bases from J, the junction contained 3 bases not matched to a gene. CDR3 size: 16 residues. Written as DNA, the CDR3 is TGCAGTGCCGGGACTAGCGGGGGCCCGAACACCGGGGAGCTGTTTTTT. The encoded protein is CSAGTSGGPNTGELFF.

There are a few counts of this clonotype. V is TRBV7-9 and J is TRBJ1-1, with 7 bases lining up with TRBD1. This CDR3 has 14 residues. V shed 6 bases, J shed 10 bases, and the junction held 14 bases outside the gene matches. The germline CDR1 and CDR2 sequences are SEHNR and FQNEAQ (reference sequence). DNA of the CDR3: TGTGCCAGCAGACCTAGACAGGGATCAGGATTAGCTTTCTTT. Translated: CASRPRQGSGLAFF.

This clonotype was counted ten times or more. The chain uses TRBV20-1 and TRBJ1-3; no clear D gene. The CDR3 is 16 amino acids. Trimming left V 2 bases short and J 0 bases short, with 14 bases between. Germline CDR1 reads DFQATT; CDR2 reads SNEGSKA (reference sequence). The CDR3 DNA is TGCAGTGCTAGACCCGCGGGCGGCAACTCTGGAAACACCATATATTTT. Protein: CSARPAGGNSGNTIYF.

To note about this clonotype: A much larger clone is a single base away; this may be a read error. Since the CDR3 does not end with the conserved phenylalanine or tryptophan, this likely comes from a read error. The rearrangement uses TRBV7-2 and TRBJ2-2; TRBD2 matches 8 bases. The length of the CDR3 is 17 residues. Trimming cost V 2 bases and J 8 bases; bases outside gene matches: 13. The germline gives CDR1 SGHTA, CDR2 FQGNSA. The CDR3 protein is CASSLSGGPLPLGELFV. The CDR3 region has the DNA TGTGCCAGCAGCTTAAGCGGGGGCCCTCTCCCATTGGGGGAGCTGTTTGTT.

This clonotype was seen repeatedly, ten times or more. The rearrangement joins TRBV2 to TRBJ2-5; 7 bases are shared with TRBD1. V was pared by 7 bases and J by 0 bases, with 5 bases of the junction left unmatched. The CDR3 spans 14 residues. The germline V gene has CDR1 SNHLY and CDR2 FYNNEI. The CDR3 DNA reads TGTGCCAGCAACGCGGACAGGTACCAAGAGACCCAGTACTTC. Its protein is CASNADRYQETQYF.

This clonotype was counted ten times or more. The chain couples TRBV12-3 or TRBV12-4 to TRBJ1-5; D unresolved. V gave up 1 base and J gave up 3 bases, with 10 bases separating them. There are 15 residues in the CDR3. The CDR3 sequence is CASSLVPGYNQPQHF. CDR3 sequence (DNA): TGTGCCAGCAGTTTAGTACCGGGGTACAATCAGCCCCAGCATTTT.

At least ten counts were recorded for this clonotype. The rearrangement links TRBV9 to TRBJ1-1; D is ambiguous. Trimming took off 2 bases at V and 3 bases at J, with 8 bases between the two ends. This CDR3 is built from 13 residues. CDR1 and CDR2 (germline): SGDLS, YYNGEE. The CDR3 sequence: CASSVNRDTEAFF. CDR3 sequence (DNA): TGTGCCAGCAGCGTTAATAGAGACACTGAAGCTTTCTTT.

The table lists this clonotype with a few counts. The chain employs TRBV4-1 and TRBJ1-1; 7 nucleotides agree with TRBD1. Germline V gene sequence: CDR1 MGHRA, CDR2 YSYEKL. CDR3 length equals 14 residues. J lost 6 bases, V lost 3 bases, and 7 bases had no gene match. The CDR3 loop reads CASSHTGVGAEAFF. The CDR3 coding sequence is TGCGCCAGCAGCCACACAGGGGTCGGCGCTGAAGCTTTCTTT.

This clonotype showed up many times. The chain is built from TRBV12-3 or TRBV12-4 and TRBJ2-5, with 11 nucleotides matching TRBD1. The CDR3 sequence is 17 residues long. V was pared by 6 bases and J by 5 bases, with 14 bases of the junction left unmatched. Here the CDR3 DNA reads TGTGCCAGCAGCCTTCGAAGGACAGGGGGCTCTCGGGAGACCCAGTACTTC. It translates to CASSLRRTGGSRETQYF.

This clonotype has more than one count but fewer than ten. The rearrangement links TRBV6-2 or TRBV6-3 to TRBJ1-1; weak D call: TRBD1 (6 bases). Per the germline V gene, CDR1 is MNHEY and CDR2 is SVGEGT. Trimming took 0 bases from V and 1 from J, leaving 18 bases between them. The CDR3 sequence is 18 residues long. The CDR3 DNA reads as TGTGCCAGCAGTTACTCGAGGGGGGGGGGCCTGAGGAACACTGAAGCTTTCTTT. It codes for CASSYSRGGGLRNTEAFF.

This clonotype was observed many times. The gene calls are TRBV12-5 and TRBJ2-7; tentative D call: TRBD2 (6 bases). Trimming cost V 0 bases and J 3 bases, with 18 bases left between them. The CDR3 sequence is 17 residues long. The germline gives CDR1 LGHNT, CDR2 FRNRAP. The CDR3 is CASGLVRGLSEFYEQYF. The CDR3 bases are TGTGCTAGTGGTTTGGTACGAGGACTATCGGAATTCTACGAGCAGTACTTC.